Listed here are 18 T cell receptor beta chains from one sample, sequenced in a study of cytomegalovirus exposure and HLA in healthy donors. The primer mix had 60 Vbeta and 13 Jbeta primers. Assay: immunoSEQ multiplex PCR; the TCRdb copy retains only in-frame clones and omits some. The table records over 130,000 clones, 80% of them present only once. Input material: PBMCs. All receptors come from a man in his fifties in good health and CMV-seronegative.

V is TRBV11-3 and J is TRBJ1-2, with TRBD1 matching over 10 bases. Germline V lookup: CDR1 SGHNT, CDR2 YENEEA. Germline trimming cut 5 bases from V and 2 bases from J; bases unmatched to any gene: 5. This CDR3 is built from 15 residues. Here the CDR3 DNA reads TGTGCCAGCAGCATCTGGACAGGGGGAAACTATGGCTACACCTTC. Translating it yields CASSIWTGGNYGYTF.

This clone was counted only a few times. This chain links TRBV7-9 with TRBJ2-7, with D possibly matching TRBD2 (6 bases). The CDR3 loop spans 13 amino acids. The V end was cut by 5 bases, the J end by 6 bases, with 14 bases between. The germline V gene has CDR1 SEHNR and CDR2 FQNEAQ (reference sequence). The DNA for the CDR3 is TGTGCCAGCAGCCCGAGCAGGGACTCCGAGCAGTACTTC. Amino acid sequence: CASSPSRDSEQYF.

V is TRBV7-3 and J is TRBJ1-1; D gene ambiguous. The CDR3 totals 13 residues. V lost 5 bases and J lost 0, with 7 bases in between. Germline CDR1 SGHTA, CDR2 FQGTGA. CDR3 sequence: CASSIGMNTEAFF. The CDR3 region has the DNA TGTGCCAGCAGCATCGGGATGAACACTGAAGCTTTCTTT.

The CDR3: CSVDRGGGVESYGYTF. The CDR3 nucleotides are TGCAGCGTTGATAGAGGAGGGGGCGTTGAAAGCTATGGCTACACCTTC. The chain has TRBV29-1 and TRBJ1-2; 7 bases line up with TRBD1. J gave up 4 bases and V 3 bases, and 14 bases lay outside the gene matches. The CDR3 length is 16 residues. Germline CDR1 and CDR2: SQVTM and ANQGSEA.

The genes are TRBV11-2 and TRBJ1-1; tentative D call: TRBD1 (5 bases). Trimming shortened V by 2 bases and J by 10 bases, and 14 bases separated the two germline ends. Germline assignment: CDR1 SGHAT and CDR2 FQNNGV. The length of the CDR3 is 13 residues. The CDR3 DNA sequence: TGTGCCAGCAGCTTACCGGAGGGGAGGGGAGCTTTCTTT. It is translated as CASSLPEGRGAFF. The full variable domain, completed using reference TRBV11-2 and TRBJ1-1, is EAGVAQSPRYKIIEKRQSVAFWCNPISGHATLYWYQQILGQGPKLLIQFQNNGVVDDSQLPKDRFSAERLKGVDSTLKIQPAKLEDSAVYLCASSLPEGRGAFFGQGTRLTVV.

This chain uses TRBV12-5 with TRBJ1-2; TRBD1 is a possible D gene (5 bases). The germline V and J ends were trimmed by 5 bases and 0 bases, with 10 bases remaining between them. The CDR3 covers 14 residues. The germline V gene encodes CDR1 LGHNT and CDR2 FRNRAP. In DNA, the CDR3 is TGTGCTAGTGGTCCGGGGGTCACTAACTATGGCTACACCTTC. This codes for CASGPGVTNYGYTF.

This chain uses TRBV11-2 with TRBJ1-2, with D unclear. The CDR3 consists of 15 residues. The germline V gene encodes CDR1 SGHAT and CDR2 FQNNGV. V lost 5 bases to trimming and J lost 4 bases, with 17 bases between them. The CDR3 loop is CASSLVREGLYGYTF. The CDR3 coding sequence is TGTGCCAGCAGCCTCGTAAGGGAGGGCCTCTATGGCTACACCTTC.

This clone has more than one count but fewer than ten. The CDR3 DNA follows: TGTGCCAGTAGTTTCGGGACAGGGATCTACGAGCAGTACTTC. As protein: CASSFGTGIYEQYF. The chain joins TRBV19 to TRBJ2-7; 9 bases match TRBD1. CDR1 is LNHDA, CDR2 SQIVND, per germline (reference sequence). V shed 5 bases, J shed 3 bases, and the junction held 5 bases outside the gene matches. CDR3 size: 14 residues.

This clone turned up a few times. The J gene is TRBJ2-1, the V gene TRBV6-5; weak D call: TRBD2 (6 bases). Germline CDR1 MNHEY, CDR2 SVGAGI. V was pared by 4 bases and J by 7 bases, with 17 bases between. The CDR3 has 15 amino acids. The CDR3: CASSSSGTLGNEQFF. CDR3 DNA: TGTGCCAGCAGTTCCTCCGGGACTTTGGGAAATGAGCAGTTCTTC.

The chain uses TRBV5-4 and TRBJ2-3; TRBD1 matches 9 bases. The trim removed 0 bases at V and 4 bases at J, leaving 6 bases unmatched. The CDR3 runs to 16 residues. Per the germline V gene, CDR1 is SGHNT and CDR2 is YYREEE (reference sequence). CDR3 protein: CASSLVGTGRADTQYF. As DNA, the CDR3 is TGTGCCAGCAGCTTGGTCGGGACAGGGAGGGCAGATACGCAGTATTTT.

This clone was counted between two and nine times. The genes are TRBV5-8 and TRBJ1-4; 7 bases align to TRBD1. Per the germline V gene, CDR1 is SGHTS and CDR2 is YDEGEE. Losses at the gene ends were 0 bases for V and 3 bases for J; bases not matched to a gene: 2. There are 15 residues in the CDR3. The CDR3: CASSLEGASNEKLFF. CDR3 in DNA: TGTGCCAGCAGCTTGGAGGGGGCATCTAATGAAAAACTGTTTTTT.

This clone has just one count. The chain recombines TRBV18 with TRBJ1-2; tentative D call: TRBD1 (6 bases). The CDR3 length is 12 residues. CDR1 KGHSH and CDR2 LQKENI come from the germline V gene. Trimming took off 3 bases at V and 5 bases at J, with 7 bases between the two ends. The CDR3 protein is CASSPQGYGYTF. CDR3 nucleotide sequence: TGTGCCAGCTCACCGCAGGGGTATGGCTACACCTTC.

This chain's CDR3 is CSARGLYGYTF. Written as DNA, the CDR3 is TGCAGTGCTAGAGGGCTCTATGGCTACACCTTC. The J gene is TRBJ1-2, the V gene TRBV20-1; D uncertain. Germline CDR1 is DFQATT and CDR2 is SNEGSKA (reference sequence). Trimming cost V 1 base and J 4 bases, with 4 bases left between them. The CDR3 length is 11 residues.

The V and J genes are TRBV5-1 and TRBJ2-1, with 7 bases identical to TRBD1. This CDR3 comprises 14 residues. V trimming: 6 bases; J trimming: 8 bases; junction bases outside the gene matches: 11. Germline V lookup: CDR1 SGHRS, CDR2 YFSETQ. CDR3 DNA: TGCGCCAGCAAAGGGACAGTTTCCTTGGATGAGCAGTTCTTC. Protein sequence: CASKGTVSLDEQFF.

V and J are TRBV7-3 and TRBJ2-2; 9 bases align to TRBD1. The V and J ends lost 5 bases and 7 bases, in that order; junction bases with no gene match: 8. This CDR3 comprises 15 residues. The germline V gene encodes CDR1 SGHTA and CDR2 FQGTGA. This CDR3 reads CASSPYRGRDGELFF. In DNA form, the CDR3 reads TGTGCCAGCAGCCCCTACAGGGGGCGAGACGGGGAGCTGTTTTTT.

The chain is built from TRBV5-1 and TRBJ2-2; 11 bases fit TRBD1. CDR3 length equals 16 residues. Germline assignment: CDR1 SGHRS and CDR2 YFSETQ. Trimming at V came to 3 bases and at J to 5 bases, leaving 6 bases not matched to a gene. CDR3 amino acids: CASSWRDRGGTGELFF. CDR3 bases: TGCGCCAGCAGCTGGAGGGACAGGGGGGGGACCGGGGAGCTGTTTTTT.

This chain links TRBV5-1 with TRBJ2-5; 9 bases align to TRBD1. Looked up from germline, CDR1 is SGHRS and CDR2 is YFSETQ. CDR3 length: 13 residues. V shed 5 bases and J 5 bases; nucleotides not matched to a gene: 4. In DNA, the CDR3 is TGCGCCAGCAGACAGGGGGCATGGGAGACCCAGTACTTC. Amino acids: CASRQGAWETQYF.

The V and J genes are TRBV2 and TRBJ2-2; TRBD2 aligns across 11 bases. With V trimmed by 0 bases and J by 4 bases, 10 bases remained unmatched. CDR3 length equals 19 residues. CDR1 is SNHLY, CDR2 FYNNEI, per germline. The CDR3 bases are TGTGCCAGCAGTGAAGCGGCTAGCGGGGGGCACTCGAGCACCGGGGAGCTGTTTTTT. Amino acids: CASSEAASGGHSSTGELFF. The full variable domain, its missing parts supplied by reference TRBV2 and TRBJ2-2, is EPEVTQTPSHQVTQMGQEVILRCVPISNHLYFYWYRQILGQKVEFLVSFYNNEISEKSEIFDDQFSVERPDGSNFTLKIRSTKLEDSAMYFCASSEAASGGHSSTGELFFGEGSRLTVL.